This TCR beta chain is drawn from a study of shared clonotypes between healthy human individuals. Study conclusions and caveats: In a few donors, approximately 5% of naive CD4 clonotypes appeared in common.

In the case of this clone: The antigen is unknown.

The CDR3 is made up of 16 amino acids. The J segment lost 4 bases and the V segment lost 0 bases, leaving 9 bases of the junction unmatched. The germline gives CDR1 LGHNA, CDR2 YNFKEQ. CD8 cells classed as naive were CD45RO-negative and positively selected for CCR7, excluding terminally differentiated effector memory CD45RA+ cells. The deep-level immunoSEQ assay was used. The sorted-subset replicate PCRs were given about 200 ng DNA, which is about 30,000 T cell genomes. Data came from immunoSEQ multiplex PCR; TCRdb stores just in-frame clones and leaves some out. The data contain about 820,000 clones, 90% to 95% of them singletons.

The rearrangement uses TRBV4-2 and TRBJ2-7; 7 nucleotides match TRBD1. The sequence derives from a man aged 30 to 39 in good health. Sequencing was done on a sample of naive CD8+ T cells sorted from blood. DNA of the CDR3: TGTGCCAGCAGCCAAGACGAAACAGGGGCTCCGTACGAGCAGTACTTC. Translation gives CASSQDETGAPYEQYF.